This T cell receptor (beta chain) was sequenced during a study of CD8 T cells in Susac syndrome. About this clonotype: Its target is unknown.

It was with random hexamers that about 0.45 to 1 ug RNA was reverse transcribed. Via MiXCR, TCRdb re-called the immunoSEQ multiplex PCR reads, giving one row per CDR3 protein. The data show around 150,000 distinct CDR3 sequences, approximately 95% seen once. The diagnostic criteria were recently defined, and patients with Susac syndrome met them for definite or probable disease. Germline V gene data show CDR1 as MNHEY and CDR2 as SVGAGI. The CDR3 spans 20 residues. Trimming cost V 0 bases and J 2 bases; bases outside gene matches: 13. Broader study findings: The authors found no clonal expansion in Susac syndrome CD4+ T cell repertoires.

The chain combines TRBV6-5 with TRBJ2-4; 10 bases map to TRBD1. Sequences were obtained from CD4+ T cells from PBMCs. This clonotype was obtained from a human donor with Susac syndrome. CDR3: CASSYSRNPGTGVSKNIQYF. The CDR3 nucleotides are TGTGCCAGCAGTTACTCGAGGAACCCAGGGACAGGGGTTTCCAAAAACATTCAGTACTTC.